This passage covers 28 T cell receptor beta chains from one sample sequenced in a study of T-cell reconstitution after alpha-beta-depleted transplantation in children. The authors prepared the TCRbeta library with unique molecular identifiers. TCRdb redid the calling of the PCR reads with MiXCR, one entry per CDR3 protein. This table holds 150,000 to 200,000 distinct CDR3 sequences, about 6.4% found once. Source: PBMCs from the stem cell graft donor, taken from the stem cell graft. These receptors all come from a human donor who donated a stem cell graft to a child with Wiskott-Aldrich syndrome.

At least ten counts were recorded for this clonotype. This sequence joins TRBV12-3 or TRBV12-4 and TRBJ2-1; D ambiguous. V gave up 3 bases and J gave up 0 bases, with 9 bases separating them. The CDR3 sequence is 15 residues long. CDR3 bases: TGTGCCAGCAGTTTCAATGGGAACTCCTACAATGAGCAGTTCTTC. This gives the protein CASSFNGNSYNEQFF.

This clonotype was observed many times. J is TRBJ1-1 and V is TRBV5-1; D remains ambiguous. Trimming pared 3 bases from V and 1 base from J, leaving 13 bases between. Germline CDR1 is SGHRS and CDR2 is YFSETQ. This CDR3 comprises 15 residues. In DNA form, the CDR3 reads TGCGCCAGCAGCTCCACGACAACGACGAACACTGAAGCTTTCTTT. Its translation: CASSSTTTTNTEAFF.

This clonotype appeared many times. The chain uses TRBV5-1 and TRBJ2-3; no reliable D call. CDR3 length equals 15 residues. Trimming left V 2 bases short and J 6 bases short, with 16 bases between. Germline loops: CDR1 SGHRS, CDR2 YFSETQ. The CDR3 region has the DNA TGCGCCAGCAGCTTTGACTCCATCAGTGAGGATACGCAGTATTTT. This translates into CASSFDSISEDTQYF.

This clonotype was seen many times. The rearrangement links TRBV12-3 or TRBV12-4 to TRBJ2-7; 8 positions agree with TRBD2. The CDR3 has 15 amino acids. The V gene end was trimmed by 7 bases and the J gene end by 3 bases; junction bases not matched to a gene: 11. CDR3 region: CASTKHGRGHYEQYF. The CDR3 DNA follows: TGTGCCAGCACCAAACACGGGAGGGGACACTACGAGCAGTACTTC.

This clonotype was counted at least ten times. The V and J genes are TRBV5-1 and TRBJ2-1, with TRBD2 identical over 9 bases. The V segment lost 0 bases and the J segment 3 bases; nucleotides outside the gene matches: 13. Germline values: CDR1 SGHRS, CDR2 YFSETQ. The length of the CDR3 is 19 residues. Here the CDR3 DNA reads TGCGCCAGCAGCTTGGCCCCCCCCGGAGTACTAGCGGGCTACAATGAGCAGTTCTTC. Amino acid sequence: CASSLAPPGVLAGYNEQFF.

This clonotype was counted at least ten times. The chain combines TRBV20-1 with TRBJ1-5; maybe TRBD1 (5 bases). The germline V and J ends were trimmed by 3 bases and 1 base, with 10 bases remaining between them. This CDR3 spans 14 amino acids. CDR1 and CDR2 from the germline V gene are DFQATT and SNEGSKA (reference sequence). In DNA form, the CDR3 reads TGCAGTGCTAGTCTGGGGCAAAGCAATCAGCCCCAGCATTTT. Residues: CSASLGQSNQPQHF.

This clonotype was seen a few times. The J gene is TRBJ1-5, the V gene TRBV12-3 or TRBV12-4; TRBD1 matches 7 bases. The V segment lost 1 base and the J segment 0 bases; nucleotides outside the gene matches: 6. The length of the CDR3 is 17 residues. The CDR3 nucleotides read TGTGCCAGCAGTTTAGGGACAGGTTCCTCTAGCAATCAGCCCCAGCATTTT. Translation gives CASSLGTGSSSNQPQHF.

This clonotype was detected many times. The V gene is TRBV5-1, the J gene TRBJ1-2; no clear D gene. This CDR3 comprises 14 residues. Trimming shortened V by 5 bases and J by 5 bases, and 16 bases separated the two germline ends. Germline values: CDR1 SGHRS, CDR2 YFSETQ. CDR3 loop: CASRPYGQSYGYTF. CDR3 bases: TGCGCCAGCAGACCTTACGGGCAGTCTTATGGCTACACCTTC.

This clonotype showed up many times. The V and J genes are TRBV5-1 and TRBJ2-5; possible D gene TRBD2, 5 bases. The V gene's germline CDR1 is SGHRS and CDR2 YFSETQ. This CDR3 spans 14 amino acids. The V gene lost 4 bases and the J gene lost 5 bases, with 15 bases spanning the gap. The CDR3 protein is CASSLFQPGETQYF. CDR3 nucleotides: TGCGCCAGCAGCCTATTCCAGCCGGGGGAGACCCAGTACTTC.

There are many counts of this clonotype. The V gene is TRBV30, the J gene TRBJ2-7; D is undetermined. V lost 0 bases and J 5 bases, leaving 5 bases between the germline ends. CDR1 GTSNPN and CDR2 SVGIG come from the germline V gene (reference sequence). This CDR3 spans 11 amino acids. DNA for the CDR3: TGTGCCTGGAGTGTACGGGACGAGCAGTACTTC. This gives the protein CAWSVRDEQYF.

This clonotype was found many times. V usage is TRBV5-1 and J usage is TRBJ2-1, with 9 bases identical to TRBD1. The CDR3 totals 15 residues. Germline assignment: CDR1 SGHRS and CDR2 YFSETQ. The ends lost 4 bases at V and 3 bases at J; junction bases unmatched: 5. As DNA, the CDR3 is TGCGCCAGCAGCGTACAGGGGGCAAACTACAATGAGCAGTTCTTC. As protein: CASSVQGANYNEQFF.

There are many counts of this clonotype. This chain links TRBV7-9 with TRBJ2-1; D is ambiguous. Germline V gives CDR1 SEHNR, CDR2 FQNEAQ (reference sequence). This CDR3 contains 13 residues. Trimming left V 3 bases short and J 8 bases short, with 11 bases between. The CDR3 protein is CASSLDQGHEQFF. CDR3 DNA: TGTGCCAGCAGCTTGGATCAAGGCCATGAGCAGTTCTTC.

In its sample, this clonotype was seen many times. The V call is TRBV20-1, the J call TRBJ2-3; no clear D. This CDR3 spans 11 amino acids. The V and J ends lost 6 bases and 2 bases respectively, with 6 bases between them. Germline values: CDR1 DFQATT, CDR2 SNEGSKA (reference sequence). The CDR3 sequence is CSAQPTDTQYF. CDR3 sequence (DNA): TGCAGTGCCCAACCCACAGATACGCAGTATTTT.

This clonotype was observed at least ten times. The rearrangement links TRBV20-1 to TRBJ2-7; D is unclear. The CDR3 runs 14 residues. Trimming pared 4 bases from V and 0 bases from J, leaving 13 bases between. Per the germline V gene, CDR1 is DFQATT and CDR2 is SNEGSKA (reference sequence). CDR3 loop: CSAISRTSSYEQYF. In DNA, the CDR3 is TGCAGTGCTATCAGCAGAACCAGCTCCTACGAGCAGTACTTC.

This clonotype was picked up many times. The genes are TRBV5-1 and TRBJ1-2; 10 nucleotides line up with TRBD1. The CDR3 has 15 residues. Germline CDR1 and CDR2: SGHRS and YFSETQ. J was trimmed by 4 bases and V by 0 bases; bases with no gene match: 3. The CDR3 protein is CASSLGQGASYGYTF. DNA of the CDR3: TGCGCCAGCAGCTTGGGACAGGGGGCAAGCTATGGCTACACCTTC.

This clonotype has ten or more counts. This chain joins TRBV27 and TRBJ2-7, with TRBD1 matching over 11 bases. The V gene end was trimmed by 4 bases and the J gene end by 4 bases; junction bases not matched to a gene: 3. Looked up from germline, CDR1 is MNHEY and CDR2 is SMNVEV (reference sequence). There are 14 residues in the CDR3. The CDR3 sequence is CASSWGDRGYEQYF. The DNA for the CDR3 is TGTGCCAGCAGTTGGGGGGACAGGGGGTACGAGCAGTACTTC.

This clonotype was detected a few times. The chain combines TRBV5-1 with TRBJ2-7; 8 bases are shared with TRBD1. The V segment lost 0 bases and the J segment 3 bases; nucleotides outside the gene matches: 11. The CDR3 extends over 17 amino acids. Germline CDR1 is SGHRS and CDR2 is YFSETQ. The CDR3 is CASSLDPRQGPFYEQYF. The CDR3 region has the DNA TGCGCCAGCAGCTTGGACCCCCGACAGGGGCCCTTCTACGAGCAGTACTTC.

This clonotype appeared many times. The CDR3 nucleotides are TGCAGCGCCTGGAAGTCCTACAATGAGCAGTTCTTC. This gives the protein CSAWKSYNEQFF. The V call is TRBV29-1, the J call TRBJ2-1, with D uncertain. The germline V and J ends were trimmed by 7 bases and 1 base, with 8 bases remaining between them. This CDR3 spans 12 amino acids. The germline V gene has CDR1 SQVTM and CDR2 ANQGSEA.

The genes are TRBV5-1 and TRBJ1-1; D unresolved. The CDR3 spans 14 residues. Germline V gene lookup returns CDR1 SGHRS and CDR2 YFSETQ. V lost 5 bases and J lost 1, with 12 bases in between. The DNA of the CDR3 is TGCGCCAGCAGGAAAGGGTCCCCGAACACTGAAGCTTTCTTT. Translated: CASRKGSPNTEAFF.

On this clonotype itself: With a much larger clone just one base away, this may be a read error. The chain's CDR3 is CASSLGTGLTDAQYF. For the CDR3, the DNA is TGTGCCAGCAGTTTAGGGACAGGCCTCACAGATGCGCAGTATTTT. This chain joins TRBV12-3 or TRBV12-4 and TRBJ2-3; 7 bases are shared with TRBD1. There are 15 residues in the CDR3.

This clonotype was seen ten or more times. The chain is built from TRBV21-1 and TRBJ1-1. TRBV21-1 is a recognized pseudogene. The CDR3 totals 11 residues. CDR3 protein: CASSRRTEAFF. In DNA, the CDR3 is TGTGCCAGCAGCAGGAGGACTGAAGCTTTCTTT.

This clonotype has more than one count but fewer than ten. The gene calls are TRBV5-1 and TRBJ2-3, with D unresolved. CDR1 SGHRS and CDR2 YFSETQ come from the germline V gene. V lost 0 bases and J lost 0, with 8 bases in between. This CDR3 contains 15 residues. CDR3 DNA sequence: TGCGCCAGCAGCTTGGCTGATACTAGCACAGATACGCAGTATTTT. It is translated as CASSLADTSTDTQYF.

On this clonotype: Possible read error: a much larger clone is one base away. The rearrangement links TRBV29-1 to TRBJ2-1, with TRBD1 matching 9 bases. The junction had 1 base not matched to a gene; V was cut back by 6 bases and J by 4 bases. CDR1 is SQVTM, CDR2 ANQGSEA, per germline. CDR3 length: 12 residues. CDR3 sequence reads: CSVGTGYNEQFF. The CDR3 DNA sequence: TGCAGCGTCGGGACAGGGTACAATGAGCAGTTCTTC.

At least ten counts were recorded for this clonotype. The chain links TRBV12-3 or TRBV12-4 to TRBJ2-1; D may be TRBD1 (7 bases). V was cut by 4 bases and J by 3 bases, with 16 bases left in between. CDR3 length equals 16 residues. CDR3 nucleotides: TGTGCCAGCAGTTCGGGGGCAGGGGGTGTCTACAATGAGCAGTTCTTC. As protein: CASSSGAGGVYNEQFF.

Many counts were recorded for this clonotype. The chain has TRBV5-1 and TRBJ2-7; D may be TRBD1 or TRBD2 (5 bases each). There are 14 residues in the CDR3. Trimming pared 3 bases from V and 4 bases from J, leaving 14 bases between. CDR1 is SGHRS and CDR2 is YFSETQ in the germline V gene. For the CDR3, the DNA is TGCGCCAGCAGCTCCCGGGACCCGGGGTACGAGCAGTACTTC. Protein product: CASSSRDPGYEQYF.

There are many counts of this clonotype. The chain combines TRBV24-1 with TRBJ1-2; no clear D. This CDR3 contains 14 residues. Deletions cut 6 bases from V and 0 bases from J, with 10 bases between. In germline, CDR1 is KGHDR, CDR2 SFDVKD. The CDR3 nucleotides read TGTGCCACCAGTAGTTCGGCTCCTAACTATGGCTACACCTTC. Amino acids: CATSSSAPNYGYTF.

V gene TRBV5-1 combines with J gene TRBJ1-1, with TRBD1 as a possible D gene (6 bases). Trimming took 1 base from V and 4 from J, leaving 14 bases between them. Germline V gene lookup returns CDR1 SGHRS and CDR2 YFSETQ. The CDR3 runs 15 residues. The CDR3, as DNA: TGCGCCAGCAGCTTGCGTCTGGGGGCTGTCACTGAAGCTTTCTTT. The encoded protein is CASSLRLGAVTEAFF. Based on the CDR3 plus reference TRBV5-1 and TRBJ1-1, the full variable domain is KAGVTQTPRYLIKTRGQQVTLSCSPISGHRSVSWYQQTPGQGLQFLFEYFSETQRNKGNFPGRFSGRQFSNSRSEMNVSTLELGDSALYLCASSLRLGAVTEAFFGQGTRLTVV.

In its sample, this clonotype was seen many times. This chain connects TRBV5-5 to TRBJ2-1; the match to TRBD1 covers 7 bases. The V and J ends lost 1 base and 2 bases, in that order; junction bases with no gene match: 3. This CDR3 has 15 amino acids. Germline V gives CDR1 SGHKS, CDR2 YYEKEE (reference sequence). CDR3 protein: CASSLSTGAYNEQFF. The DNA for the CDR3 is TGTGCCAGCAGCTTGTCAACAGGGGCCTACAATGAGCAGTTCTTC. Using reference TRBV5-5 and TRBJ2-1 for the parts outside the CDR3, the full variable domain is DAGVTQSPTHLIKTRGQQVTLRCSPISGHKSVSWYQQVLGQGPQFIFQYYEKEERGRGNFPDRFSARQFPNYSSELNVNALLLGDSALYLCASSLSTGAYNEQFFGPGTRLTVL.